This T cell receptor beta chain was documented in a study of CD8+CD57+ T cells in acquired aplastic anemia (dated by TCRdb to the late 2010s). Concerning the study at large: Extracted DNA from sorted CD4+ and CD8+ cells averaged 3.2 ug, ranging from about 0.18 to 27.4 ug. CD8+CD57+ expansion was defined as a frequency above the mean frequency observed in healthy subjects.

CDR1 and CDR2, per the germline V gene, are MNHNS and SASEGT. Compared with germline, V lacks 6 bases and J lacks 7 bases; bases without a gene match: 11. The CDR3 contains 16 residues, cysteine and phenylalanine counted. Only the CDR3 DNA is retained, 48 bases long and in frame from the first base. Flow cytometry had shown CD8+CD57+ cell expansion in the patients selected for sequencing. Every patient had a diagnosis of severe acquired aplastic anemia based on International Study of Aplastic Anemia and Agranulocytosis and Camitta criteria. Patients had received no therapy at the time of blood sampling. The study deep-sequenced TCR repertoires of sorted CD4+ and CD8+ blood T cells from severe aplastic anemia patients and healthy subjects. Patients were enrolled in the USA under clinicaltrials.gov protocols 00001620, 01623167, 00001397, 00071045, 00081523 and 00961064. Ficoll-Paque density gradient centrifugation was used to isolate peripheral blood mononuclear cells. Before DNA extraction, CD4+ and CD8+ T cells were sorted by FACS or by magnetic beads.

As to this clonotype: The antigen it recognizes is unknown. Base quality data are lacking; no much larger clone is found one base away.

Genomic DNA was used as template for profiling of TCR beta VDJ combinations and CDR3 sequences. An Illumina HiSeq 2000 was the platform used for TCR repertoire sequencing. Per the authors' processing: Repertoires were assessed using TRBV/TRBJ rearrangement plots, CDR3 size and DJ length profiles, and Simpson's diversity index. The most abundant DNA sequence in the deep sequencing data was defined as the immunodominant clone. CDR3 amino acid sequences were screened for sharing across subjects and compared with published repertoires and the VDJdb database. TCRdb reanalyzed the raw reads on its own, using fastp at Q25 for trimming and MiXCR for clone calling, and kept in-frame beta chains. Every CDR3 protein is listed once, alongside the most common genes and DNA of its rows. TCRdb, not the authors, supplied the V and J calls. The sample profile shows hundreds of thousands of distinct CDR3 sequences; about a third of them were found once. The ten biggest clones cover 0.7% to 1% of the sample.

Results the study describes overall, beyond this receptor: CD8+ Simpson's diversity did not differ significantly between patients and healthy controls (P=0.060). Approximately 31 CD8+ CDR3 sequences were found in both patients and controls but appeared to be highly expressed in patients and within the immunodominant clones of the patients.

Source material: sorted CD4+, CD8+, or CD8+CD57+ T cells (not recorded which) from PBMCs. The TCR originated in a human donor with aplastic anemia. The chain is assembled from TRBV6-1 and TRBJ1-6; 8 central nucleotides agree with TRBD1. The CDR3 corresponds to CASRKTDRGRNSPLHF. The DNA sequence is given as TGTGCCAGCAGGAAAACTGACAGGGGAAGAAATTCACCCCTCCACTTT.